The 24 T cell receptor beta chains in this list originate from one sample, sequenced in a study of blood T cell repertoires in COVID-19. TCRdb's table, derived via immunoSEQ multiplex PCR, lists solely in-frame clones and lacks some. The top ten hold 6% to 8% of the sample, which has over 150,000 clones, almost 85% seen once. Sequencing was carried out using peripheral blood. The receptor source for this set is a human donor with acute or convalescent COVID-19. The donor label of this sample is uncertain.

The chain combines TRBV5-1 with TRBJ2-3; 9 nucleotides align to TRBD2. The CDR3 consists of 14 residues. V was clipped by 1 base and J by 4 bases; unmatched bases: 1. Per germline, CDR1 SGHRS and CDR2 YFSETQ. CDR3 amino acids: CASSLRGRADTQYF. CDR3 in DNA: TGCGCCAGCAGCTTGCGCGGGAGGGCAGATACGCAGTATTTT.

This sequence joins TRBV21-1 and TRBJ1-1. TRBV21-1 is a pseudogene locus. The CDR3 has 16 residues. CDR3 protein: CASSKAGGGGDTEAFF. CDR3 nucleotide sequence: TGTGCCAGCAGCAAAGCAGGAGGGGGAGGGGACACTGAAGCTTTCTTT.

This chain links TRBV27 with TRBJ2-7, with 8 bases identical to TRBD2. V shed 3 bases and J 2 bases; nucleotides not matched to a gene: 3. Germline V gives CDR1 MNHEY, CDR2 SMNVEV (reference sequence). This CDR3 contains 14 residues. The CDR3 DNA is TGTGCCAGCAGTTTGAGCGGGAGAGCCTACGAGCAGTACTTC. This translates into CASSLSGRAYEQYF.

The V and J genes are TRBV4-2 and TRBJ2-5; TRBD2 matches at 10 bases. V shed 8 bases, J shed 1 base, and the junction held 4 bases outside the gene matches. The germline V gene encodes CDR1 LGHNA and CDR2 YNFKEQ. The CDR3 loop spans 14 amino acids. The CDR3 spells CASGKREGQETQYF. The CDR3 bases are TGTGCCAGCGGGAAGCGGGAGGGCCAAGAGACCCAGTACTTC.

The table lists this clone with a count of one. CDR3 loop: CASDYSGDSTDTQYF. Here the CDR3 DNA reads TGCGCCAGCGACTATTCAGGGGATAGCACAGATACGCAGTATTTT. This chain links TRBV5-1 with TRBJ2-3; D possibly corresponds to TRBD1 (6 bases). The CDR3 runs 15 residues. The V end lost 7 bases, the J end lost 0 bases, and 15 bases lay between the germline ends. Germline values: CDR1 SGHRS, CDR2 YFSETQ.

The chain employs TRBV30 and TRBJ2-2; 9 nucleotides agree with TRBD1. Germline V gene lookup returns CDR1 GTSNPN and CDR2 SVGIG (reference sequence). The CDR3 is made up of 15 amino acids. After removal of 3 bases from V and 6 bases from J, the junction contained 8 bases not matched to a gene. CDR3 DNA: TGTGCCTGGAGATCCGGGACAGGGAAGGCCGGGGAGCTGTTTTTT. Protein product: CAWRSGTGKAGELFF.

The rearrangement links TRBV5-4 to TRBJ2-2; tentative D call: TRBD1 (6 bases). The germline V gene encodes CDR1 SGHNT and CDR2 YYREEE (reference sequence). Deletions cut 6 bases from V and 1 base from J, with 16 bases between. The CDR3 runs to 16 residues. The CDR3 DNA reads as TGTGCCAGCACAGCTAGGGCAGGGGAGAACACCGGGGAGCTGTTTTTT. This encodes CASTARAGENTGELFF. Full variable domain (missing parts from reference TRBV5-4 and TRBJ2-2): ETGVTQSPTHLIKTRGQQVTLRCSSQSGHNTVSWYQQALGQGPQFIFQYYREEENGRGNFPPRFSGLQFPNYSSELNVNALELDDSALYLCASTARAGENTGELFFGEGSRLTVL.

The gene calls are TRBV12-5 and TRBJ2-7, with D possibly being TRBD1 (6 bases). The germline CDR1 and CDR2 sequences are LGHNT and FRNRAP. The length of the CDR3 is 13 residues. V was clipped by 8 bases and J by 5 bases, with 16 bases between them. The CDR3 DNA reads TGTGCTAGTAAACGACAGGTGGAGGACGAGCAGTACTTC. This codes for CASKRQVEDEQYF. Filled out from reference TRBV12-5 and TRBJ2-7, the complete variable domain reads DARVTQTPRHKVTEMGQEVTMRCQPILGHNTVFWYRQTMMQGLELLAYFRNRAPLDDSGMPKDRFSAEMPDATLATLKIQPSEPRDSAVYFCASKRQVEDEQYFGPGTRLTVT.

The chain links TRBV29-1 to TRBJ2-5, with a possible D match to TRBD2 (5 bases). The CDR3 totals 13 residues. Between the trimmed V and J ends, which lost 1 base and 3 bases, there was a span of 9 bases. Germline-derived CDR1 and CDR2 are SQVTM and ANQGSEA. The CDR3 DNA sequence: TGCAGCGTTGAAGGTCTGACTAAAGAGACCCAGTACTTC. Translated: CSVEGLTKETQYF.

The chain links TRBV20-1 to TRBJ2-7, with 9 nucleotides matching TRBD2. V lost 3 bases, J lost 3 bases, and 3 bases stayed unmatched. Germline V lookup: CDR1 DFQATT, CDR2 SNEGSKA (reference sequence). CDR3 length: 13 residues. CDR3 sequence: CSASSGSNYEQYF. As DNA, the CDR3 is TGCAGTGCTAGTAGCGGGAGTAACTACGAGCAGTACTTC.

CDR3 in DNA: TGTGCCAGCAGCCAAGATCCTCAGGGAAGCCAAGAGACCCAGTACTTC. It codes for CASSQDPQGSQETQYF. This chain joins TRBV3-1 (or the pseudogene TRBV3-2) and TRBJ2-5; TRBD1 is a possible D gene (5 bases). The V end lost 0 bases, the J end lost 1 base, and 12 bases lay between the germline ends. Germline CDR1 reads LGHDT; CDR2 reads YNNKEL (reference sequence). The CDR3 runs to 16 residues.

As to this clone: In the same sample, other DNA sequences code for this CDR3. The gene calls are TRBV9 and TRBJ2-6; D possibly corresponds to TRBD2 (5 bases). The germline V and J ends were trimmed by 1 base and 0 bases, with 8 bases remaining between them. Germline lookup yields CDR1 SGDLS and CDR2 YYNGEE. The CDR3 extends over 16 amino acids. CDR3 residues: CASSVSGGSGANVLTF. The CDR3 DNA reads as TGTGCCAGCAGCGTAAGCGGAGGCTCTGGGGCCAACGTCCTGACTTTC.

The chain carries TRBV28 and TRBJ1-5; TRBD1 matches at 7 bases. V trimming: 11 bases; J trimming: 7 bases; junction bases outside the gene matches: 14. CDR1 is MDHEN, CDR2 SYDVKM, per germline. The CDR3 contains 14 residues. CDR3 region: CAGGLGQLLQPQHF. In DNA form, the CDR3 reads TGTGCCGGCGGTTTGGGACAGCTCTTGCAGCCCCAGCATTTT.

The chain employs TRBV3-1 (or the pseudogene TRBV3-2) and TRBJ2-1; 10 bases are shared with TRBD1. The CDR3 length is 12 residues. V trimming: 8 bases; J trimming: 7 bases; junction bases outside the gene matches: 2. From germline, CDR1 is LGHDT and CDR2 YNNKEL (reference sequence). The CDR3 nucleotides are TGTGCCAGCGGACAGGGGGGGAATGAGCAGTTCTTC. Translated: CASGQGGNEQFF.

On this clone itself: Within the sample, other DNA sequences also encode this same CDR3. The chain employs TRBV12-3 or TRBV12-4 and TRBJ2-7; 7 bases agree with TRBD1. Trimming removed 6 bases from V and 1 base from J; junction bases left unmatched: 3. This CDR3 is 13 amino acids long. CDR3 protein: CASSLQGSYEQYF. CDR3 nucleotides: TGTGCCAGCAGCTTACAGGGGTCCTACGAGCAGTACTTC.

The CDR3 protein is CSVGLGVSSYNEQFF. DNA for the CDR3: TGCAGCGTTGGTTTAGGGGTCAGCTCCTACAATGAGCAGTTCTTC. V is TRBV29-1 and J is TRBJ2-1; maybe TRBD1 (5 bases). The V and J ends lost 4 bases and 0 bases respectively, with 13 bases between them. Per germline, CDR1 SQVTM and CDR2 ANQGSEA. This CDR3 contains 15 residues.

With respect to this clone: This may be a read error: a much more frequent sequence differs by one nucleotide. The chain combines TRBV28 with TRBJ1-6; 7 bases align to TRBD1. Germline CDR1 and CDR2: MDHEN and SYDVKM. Trimming took 5 bases from V and 6 from J; bases not matched to a gene: 7. The CDR3 consists of 15 residues. The CDR3 region has the DNA TGTGCCAGCAGTCCCGGACAGGCCGGTAATTCACCCCTCCACTTT. Encoded protein: CASSPGQAGNSPLHF.

This CDR3 is CASRRSGYEQYF. CDR3 coding DNA: TGTGCCAGTAGGAGGAGCGGGTACGAGCAGTACTTC. The V call is TRBV6-5, the J call TRBJ2-7; the D gene is possibly TRBD2 (6 bases). Germline CDR1 and CDR2: MNHEY and SVGAGI. This CDR3 contains 12 residues. The V and J ends lost 9 bases and 4 bases respectively, with 13 bases between them.

The V gene is TRBV5-4, the J gene TRBJ1-2; no clear D gene. V was clipped by 0 bases and J by 8 bases, with 14 bases between them. Looked up from germline, CDR1 is SGHNT and CDR2 is YYREEE (reference sequence). The CDR3 covers 14 residues. Written as DNA, the CDR3 is TGTGCCAGCAGCTTGGTGTCGGGCGGGAGAGGCTACACCTTC. As protein: CASSLVSGGRGYTF.

This chain joins TRBV29-1 and TRBJ1-2; 8 nucleotides line up with TRBD1. The germline V gene encodes CDR1 SQVTM and CDR2 ANQGSEA. The trim removed 1 base at V and 6 bases at J, leaving 4 bases unmatched. CDR3 length equals 13 residues. Written as DNA, the CDR3 is TGCAGCGTTGAAGTTGGGACAGGACATGGCTACACCTTC. This codes for CSVEVGTGHGYTF.

This clone was detected only once. The rearrangement links TRBV11-1 to TRBJ2-1; TRBD2 aligns across 10 bases. Per the germline V gene, CDR1 is SGHAT and CDR2 is FQDESV (reference sequence). The J segment lost 4 bases and the V segment lost 6 bases, leaving 6 bases of the junction unmatched. The CDR3 runs to 15 residues. The CDR3 region is CASRGSGRVYNEQFF. The CDR3 bases are TGTGCCAGCAGGGGGAGCGGGAGGGTGTACAATGAGCAGTTCTTC.

The rearrangement links TRBV9 to TRBJ2-1; 8 bases are a match to TRBD2. This CDR3 is built from 15 residues. J was trimmed by 5 bases and V by 4 bases; bases with no gene match: 8. From germline, CDR1 is SGDLS and CDR2 YYNGEE. The CDR3, as DNA: TGTGCCAGCAGCAGAGGCTTAGCGGGGAACAATGAGCAGTTCTTC. It is translated as CASSRGLAGNNEQFF.

This chain joins TRBV18 and TRBJ1-2; TRBD1 matches at 8 bases. The trim removed 5 bases at V and 8 bases at J, leaving 7 bases unmatched. CDR1 is KGHSH and CDR2 is LQKENI in the germline V gene. The CDR3 has 13 residues. The CDR3 region has the DNA TGTGCCAGCTCATGGAGACAGGGGCACGGCTACACCTTC. Translated: CASSWRQGHGYTF.

The chain combines TRBV6-5 with TRBJ2-1; D not resolved. Germline CDR1 reads MNHEY; CDR2 reads SVGAGI. V lost 4 bases to trimming and J lost 4 bases, with 11 bases between them. This CDR3 spans 14 amino acids. The CDR3 sequence is CASSSPSRYNEQFF. The CDR3, as DNA: TGTGCCAGCAGTTCCCCCTCGAGGTACAATGAGCAGTTCTTC.